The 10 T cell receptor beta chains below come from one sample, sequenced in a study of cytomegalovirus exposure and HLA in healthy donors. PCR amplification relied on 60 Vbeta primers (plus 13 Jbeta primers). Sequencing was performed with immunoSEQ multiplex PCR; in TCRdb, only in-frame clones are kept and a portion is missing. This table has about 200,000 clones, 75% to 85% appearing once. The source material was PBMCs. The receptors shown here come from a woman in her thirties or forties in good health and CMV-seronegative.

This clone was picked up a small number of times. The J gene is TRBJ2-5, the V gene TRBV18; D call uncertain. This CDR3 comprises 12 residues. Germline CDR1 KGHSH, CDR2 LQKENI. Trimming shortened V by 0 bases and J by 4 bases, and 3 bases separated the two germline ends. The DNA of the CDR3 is TGTGCCAGCTCACCACCGAGAGAGACCCAGTACTTC. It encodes CASSPPRETQYF.

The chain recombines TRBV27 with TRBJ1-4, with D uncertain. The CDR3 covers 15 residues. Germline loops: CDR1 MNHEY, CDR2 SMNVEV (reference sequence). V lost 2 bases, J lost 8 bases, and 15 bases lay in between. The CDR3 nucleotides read TGTGCCAGCAGTTTACTGCAGCCCGGAGGGGAAAAACTGTTTTTT. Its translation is CASSLLQPGGEKLFF.

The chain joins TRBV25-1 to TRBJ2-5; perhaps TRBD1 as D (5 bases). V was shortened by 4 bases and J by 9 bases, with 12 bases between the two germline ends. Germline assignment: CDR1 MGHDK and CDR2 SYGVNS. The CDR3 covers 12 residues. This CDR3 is CASSVGPPAQYF. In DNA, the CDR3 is TGTGCCAGCAGTGTGGGGCCTCCCGCCCAGTACTTC. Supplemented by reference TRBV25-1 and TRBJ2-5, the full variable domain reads EADIYQTPRYLVIGTGKKITLECSQTMGHDKMYWYQQDPGMELHLIHYSYGVNSTEKGDLSSESTVSRIRTEHFPLTLESARPSHTSQYLCASSVGPPAQYFGPGTRLLVL.

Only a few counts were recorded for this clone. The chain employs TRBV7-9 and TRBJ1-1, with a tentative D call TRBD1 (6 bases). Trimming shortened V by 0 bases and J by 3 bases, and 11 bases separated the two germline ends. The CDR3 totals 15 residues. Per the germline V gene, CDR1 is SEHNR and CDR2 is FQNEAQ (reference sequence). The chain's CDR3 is CASSLAQGGDTEAFF. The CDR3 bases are TGTGCCAGCAGCTTAGCGCAAGGGGGAGACACTGAAGCTTTCTTT. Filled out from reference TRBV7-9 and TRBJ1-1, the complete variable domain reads DTGVSQNPRHKITKRGQNVTFRCDPISEHNRLYWYRQTLGQGPEFLTYFQNEAQLEKSRLLSDRFSAERPKGSFSTLEIQRTEQGDSAMYLCASSLAQGGDTEAFFGQGTRLTVV.

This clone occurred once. The CDR3 region is CASSSGGSPYRGAFF. For the CDR3, the DNA is TGTGCCAGCAGTTCCGGAGGCAGTCCTTACCGTGGGGCTTTCTTT. This sequence joins TRBV28 and TRBJ1-1; D not certain. The CDR3 has 15 amino acids. The V gene's germline CDR1 is MDHEN and CDR2 SYDVKM. V lost 4 bases to trimming and J lost 11 bases, with 23 bases between them.

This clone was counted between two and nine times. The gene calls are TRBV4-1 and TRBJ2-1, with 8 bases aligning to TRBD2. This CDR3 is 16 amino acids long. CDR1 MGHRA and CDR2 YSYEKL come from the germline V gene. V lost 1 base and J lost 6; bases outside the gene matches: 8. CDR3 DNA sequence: TGCGCCAGCAGCCAAGTCGGGACTAGTGGTAGCAATGAGCAGTTCTTC. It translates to CASSQVGTSGSNEQFF.

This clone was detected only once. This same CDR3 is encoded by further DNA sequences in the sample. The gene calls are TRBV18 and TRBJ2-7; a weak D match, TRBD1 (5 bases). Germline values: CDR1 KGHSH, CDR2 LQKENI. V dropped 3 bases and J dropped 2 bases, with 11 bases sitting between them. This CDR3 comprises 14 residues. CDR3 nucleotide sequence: TGTGCCAGCTCACCTCGGCAGGGAACCTACGAGCAGTACTTC. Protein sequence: CASSPRQGTYEQYF.

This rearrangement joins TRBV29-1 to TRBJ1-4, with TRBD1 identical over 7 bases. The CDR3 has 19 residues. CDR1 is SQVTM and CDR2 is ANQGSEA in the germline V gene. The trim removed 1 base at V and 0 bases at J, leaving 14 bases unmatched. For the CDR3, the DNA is TGCAGCGTTGAAGTCAGGACAGGCGACCTTTATGCAACTAATGAAAAACTGTTTTTT. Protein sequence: CSVEVRTGDLYATNEKLFF.

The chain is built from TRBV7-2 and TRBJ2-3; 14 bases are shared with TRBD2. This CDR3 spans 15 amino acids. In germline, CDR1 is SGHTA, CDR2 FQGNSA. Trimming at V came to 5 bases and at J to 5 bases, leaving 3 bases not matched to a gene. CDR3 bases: TGTGCCAGCAGCGGGACTAGCGGGAGAGAAGATACGCAGTATTTT. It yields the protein CASSGTSGREDTQYF. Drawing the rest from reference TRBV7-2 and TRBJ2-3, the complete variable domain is GAGVSQSPSNKVTEKGKDVELRCDPISGHTALYWYRQSLGQGLEFLIYFQGNSAPDKSGLPSDRFSAERTGGSVSTLTIQRTQQEDSAVYLCASSGTSGREDTQYFGPGTRLTVL.

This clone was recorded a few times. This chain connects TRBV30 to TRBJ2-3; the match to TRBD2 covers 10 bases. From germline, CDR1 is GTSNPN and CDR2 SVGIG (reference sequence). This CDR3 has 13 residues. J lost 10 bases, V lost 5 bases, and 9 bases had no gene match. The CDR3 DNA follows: TGTGCCTGGTTACTAGCGGGACCCGGCCCGCAGTATTTT. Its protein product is CAWLLAGPGPQYF.